The 25 T cell receptor beta chains in this list originate from one sample, sequenced in a study of blood T cell repertoires in COVID-19. Assay: immunoSEQ multiplex PCR; the TCRdb copy retains only in-frame clones and omits some. The table has 350,000 to 400,000 clones, approximately 84% seen once; the top ten hold 2.5% to 3%. Sequencing was done on a sample of PBMCs or T cells enriched from blood (not recorded which). The receptors derive from a woman in her 30s who had recovered from COVID-19.

This clone showed up just once. The rearrangement joins TRBV28 to TRBJ2-2; D unclear. This CDR3 spans 14 amino acids. The germline gives CDR1 MDHEN, CDR2 SYDVKM. Trimming cost V 7 bases and J 5 bases, with 14 bases left between them. The CDR3 DNA follows: TGTGCCAGCACCTTATCTTCCCTGACCGGGGAGCTGTTTTTT. Protein: CASTLSSLTGELFF. The full variable domain, completed using reference TRBV28 and TRBJ2-2, is DVKVTQSSRYLVKRTGEKVFLECVQDMDHENMFWYRQDPGLGLRLIYFSYDVKMKEKGDIPEGYSVSREKKERFSLILESASTNQTSMYLCASTLSSLTGELFFGEGSRLTVL.

The sample holds one count of this clone. This chain connects TRBV4-2 to TRBJ1-6; D is undetermined. V was pared by 0 bases and J by 10 bases, with 10 bases between. CDR1 is LGHNA, CDR2 YNFKEQ, per germline. There are 14 residues in the CDR3. The CDR3 sequence is CASSQEGEHSPLHF. In DNA, the CDR3 is TGTGCCAGCAGCCAAGAGGGAGAGCACTCACCCCTCCACTTT.

The chain couples TRBV7-3 to TRBJ1-1, with TRBD1 matching over 10 bases. The trim removed 5 bases at V and 1 base at J, leaving 7 bases unmatched. The CDR3 length is 16 residues. Germline V gives CDR1 SGHTA, CDR2 FQGTGA. Here the CDR3 reads CASSPGTGEANTEAFF. The CDR3 coding sequence is TGTGCCAGCAGCCCAGGGACAGGGGAAGCGAACACTGAAGCTTTCTTT.

This chain uses TRBV7-3 with TRBJ2-1; 12 nucleotides match TRBD2. With 0 bases clipped from V and 5 bases from J, the junction kept 14 bases outside the gene matches. Germline values: CDR1 SGHTA, CDR2 FQGTGA. CDR3 length equals 20 residues. CDR3 residues: CASSLTPVLAGGHTDNEQFF. The CDR3 DNA reads as TGTGCCAGCAGCTTAACCCCGGTACTAGCGGGGGGACACACAGACAATGAGCAGTTCTTC.

The chain joins TRBV7-2 to TRBJ2-7, with 8 nucleotides matching TRBD2. V shed 6 bases and J 1 base; nucleotides not matched to a gene: 5. The CDR3 sequence is 14 residues long. CDR1 and CDR2 (germline): SGHTA, FQGNSA. The CDR3 DNA reads TGTGCCAGCAGGCCCGGGACTAGTTCCTACGAGCAGTACTTC. Residues: CASRPGTSSYEQYF.

The chain couples TRBV19 to TRBJ2-7; TRBD2 agrees at 9 bases. The V segment lost 7 bases and the J segment 5 bases; nucleotides outside the gene matches: 9. Per the germline V gene, CDR1 is LNHDA and CDR2 is SQIVND (reference sequence). The CDR3 sequence is 14 residues long. Here the CDR3 DNA reads TGTGCCAGTAACAGGCGGGAGGGCCACGACGAGCAGTACTTC. Its translation: CASNRREGHDEQYF.

The CDR3 nucleotides read TGTGCCAGCAGCCTTGGGGGGGGCGCTGGAAACACCATATATTTT. It is translated as CASSLGGGAGNTIYF. V gene TRBV28 combines with J gene TRBJ1-3; tentative D call: TRBD1 (6 bases). Trimming shortened V by 6 bases and J by 2 bases, and 14 bases separated the two germline ends. CDR3 length equals 15 residues. Germline lookup yields CDR1 MDHEN and CDR2 SYDVKM.

The genes are TRBV5-4 and TRBJ1-3; TRBD1 matches 7 bases. V was clipped by 4 bases and J by 4 bases; unmatched bases: 8. CDR3 length: 15 amino acids. The germline CDR1 and CDR2 sequences are SGHNT and YYREEE (reference sequence). In DNA form, the CDR3 reads TGTGCCAGCAGCCTACAGGGGTCTTGGGGAAACACCATATATTTT. It yields the protein CASSLQGSWGNTIYF.

This chain uses TRBV5-1 with TRBJ1-2; D gene uncertain. Germline V gene data show CDR1 as SGHRS and CDR2 as YFSETQ. The CDR3 is 13 residues long. The germline V and J ends were trimmed by 0 bases and 3 bases, with 6 bases remaining between them. The CDR3 spells CASSLVPDYGYTF. The DNA for the CDR3 is TGCGCCAGCAGCTTGGTTCCGGACTATGGCTACACCTTC.

The CDR3 loop is CASSQEAGGTYEQYF. CDR3 sequence (DNA): TGTGCCAGCAGCCAGGAAGCGGGGGGGACCTACGAGCAGTACTTC. The rearrangement links TRBV3-1 (or the pseudogene TRBV3-2) to TRBJ2-7, with 10 nucleotides matching TRBD2. Germline values: CDR1 LGHDT, CDR2 YNNKEL (reference sequence). Trimming removed 3 bases from V and 2 bases from J; junction bases left unmatched: 4. CDR3 length equals 15 residues.

This chain connects TRBV5-8 to TRBJ2-3, with 7 bases lining up with TRBD1. CDR3 length: 15 amino acids. The V gene's germline CDR1 is SGHTS and CDR2 YDEGEE. V was pared by 3 bases and J by 3 bases, with 7 bases of the junction left unmatched. CDR3 sequence (DNA): TGTGCCAGCAGCTCGACAGGGCAGGGGACAGATACGCAGTATTTT. Protein: CASSSTGQGTDTQYF. The whole variable domain, filled in from reference TRBV5-8 and TRBJ2-3, reads EAGVTQSPTHLIKTRGQQATLRCSPISGHTSVYWYQQALGLGLQFLLWYDEGEERNRGNFPPRFSGRQFPNYSSELNVNALELEDSALYLCASSSTGQGTDTQYFGPGTRLTVL.

There are a few counts of this clone. V and J are TRBV11-2 and TRBJ2-2; D is uncertain. V was shortened by 2 bases and J by 3 bases, with 7 bases between the two germline ends. The germline CDR1 and CDR2 sequences are SGHAT and FQNNGV. The CDR3 is made up of 14 amino acids. The DNA of the CDR3 is TGTGCCAGCAGCTTACGACGGGACACCGGGGAGCTGTTTTTT. The encoded protein is CASSLRRDTGELFF.

This sequence joins TRBV11-2 and TRBJ2-3; 8 nucleotides align to TRBD2. V trimming: 4 bases; J trimming: 5 bases; junction bases outside the gene matches: 17. Germline V gene sequence: CDR1 SGHAT, CDR2 FQNNGV. This CDR3 contains 18 residues. The CDR3 spells CASSSLKDGGARRDTQYF. The CDR3 DNA reads TGTGCCAGCAGCTCATTGAAGGACGGGGGGGCCAGAAGAGATACGCAGTATTTT.

V is TRBV30 and J is TRBJ2-5, with TRBD2 as a possible D gene (6 bases). The length of the CDR3 is 13 residues. Germline V gene data show CDR1 as GTSNPN and CDR2 as SVGIG (reference sequence). Trimming stripped 3 bases from V and 2 bases from J, with 10 bases between. This chain's CDR3 is CAWRGLRQETQYF. DNA for the CDR3: TGTGCCTGGAGGGGACTGCGACAAGAGACCCAGTACTTC.

This clone occurred a few times. The CDR3 DNA reads as TGCGCCAGCAGACTGGGCGGGATGGGCTACAATGAGCAGTTCTTC. Residues: CASRLGGMGYNEQFF. The V call is TRBV4-1, the J call TRBJ2-1; perhaps TRBD2 as D (6 bases). V lost 6 bases and J 3 bases, leaving 15 bases between the germline ends. Germline CDR1 is MGHRA and CDR2 is YSYEKL. This CDR3 has 15 residues.

This chain connects TRBV7-9 to TRBJ1-1, with 8 bases lining up with TRBD1. With 5 bases clipped from V and 1 base from J, the junction kept 6 bases outside the gene matches. The CDR3 runs 15 residues. Per germline, CDR1 SEHNR and CDR2 FQNEAQ (reference sequence). This CDR3 reads CASSQRTGRNTEAFF. The CDR3 DNA reads TGTGCCAGCAGCCAGAGGACAGGGAGGAACACTGAAGCTTTCTTT.

V gene TRBV11-1 combines with J gene TRBJ1-1, with a weak D call TRBD1 (6 bases). This CDR3 spans 16 amino acids. Trimming took off 1 base at V and 0 bases at J, with 12 bases between the two ends. Looked up from germline, CDR1 is SGHAT and CDR2 is FQDESV (reference sequence). The CDR3 is CASSLVGGRLNTEAFF. The CDR3 bases are TGTGCCAGCAGCTTAGTAGGGGGACGGCTGAACACTGAAGCTTTCTTT.

This clone was counted a single time. The rearrangement uses TRBV5-1 and TRBJ1-6, with 10 bases identical to TRBD1. CDR1 is SGHRS and CDR2 is YFSETQ in the germline V gene. Trimming at V came to 4 bases and at J to 7 bases, leaving 8 bases not matched to a gene. The CDR3 consists of 16 residues. DNA of the CDR3: TGCGCCAGCAGCGAGGGACAGGGGTTAGGGAATTCACCCCTCCACTTT. Protein sequence: CASSEGQGLGNSPLHF.

V and J are TRBV18 and TRBJ2-3; 10 positions match TRBD1. CDR3 length equals 14 residues. V was clipped by 3 bases and J by 4 bases; unmatched bases: 1. Germline loops: CDR1 KGHSH, CDR2 LQKENI. This chain's CDR3 is CASSPGQGADTQYF. Written as DNA, the CDR3 is TGTGCCAGCTCACCCGGACAGGGGGCAGATACGCAGTATTTT.

CDR3 in DNA: TGTGCCAGCAGTTCCGGTAGCAGGGGGCTGGGAAACACCATATATTTT. This sequence encodes CASSSGSRGLGNTIYF. This chain joins TRBV6-5 and TRBJ1-3; 8 bases are a match to TRBD1. Germline lookup yields CDR1 MNHEY and CDR2 SVGAGI. This CDR3 is 16 amino acids long. The ends lost 4 bases at V and 4 bases at J; junction bases unmatched: 9.

The chain carries TRBV7-9 and TRBJ1-1, with 12 positions matching TRBD1. Germline V lookup: CDR1 SEHNR, CDR2 FQNEAQ (reference sequence). The V segment lost 2 bases and the J segment 5 bases; nucleotides outside the gene matches: 3. This CDR3 spans 15 amino acids. The CDR3 here is CASSLWGQGATEAFF. In DNA form, the CDR3 reads TGTGCCAGCAGCTTATGGGGACAGGGGGCTACTGAAGCTTTCTTT.

The chain employs TRBV29-1 and TRBJ2-7; TRBD2 agrees at 9 bases. Germline CDR1 SQVTM, CDR2 ANQGSEA. V was clipped by 1 base and J by 5 bases; unmatched bases: 6. This CDR3 has 14 residues. The CDR3 coding sequence is TGCAGCGTTGAAGCGGGCGGGAGGGCAGACGAGCAGTACTTC. The encoded protein is CSVEAGGRADEQYF.

This chain uses TRBV7-6 with TRBJ2-1; D is perhaps TRBD1 (5 bases). The V and J ends lost 2 bases and 2 bases respectively, with 13 bases between them. The CDR3 is 16 amino acids. Germline V gives CDR1 SGHVS, CDR2 FNYEAQ. CDR3 amino acids: CASSLRRRATYNEQFF. The CDR3 DNA reads TGTGCCAGCAGCTTACGTCGCAGGGCGACCTACAATGAGCAGTTCTTC.

This chain joins TRBV28 and TRBJ1-1, with D perhaps TRBD1 (5 bases). The CDR3 length is 14 residues. From germline, CDR1 is MDHEN and CDR2 SYDVKM. V was clipped by 5 bases and J by 1 base, with 11 bases between them. This CDR3 reads CASSQVQENTEAFF. In nucleotides, the CDR3 is TGTGCCAGCAGTCAAGTACAGGAGAACACTGAAGCTTTCTTT.

Comment on this clone: Other DNA variants within this sample encode the same CDR3. This chain joins TRBV7-9 and TRBJ1-2; 7 bases fit TRBD1. The CDR3 consists of 14 residues. The ends lost 2 bases at V and 8 bases at J; junction bases unmatched: 8. Germline V gene sequence: CDR1 SEHNR, CDR2 FQNEAQ (reference sequence). CDR3 coding DNA: TGTGCCAGCAGCTTACGGACAGGAGGAGGAGGCTACACCTTC. Amino acids: CASSLRTGGGGYTF.